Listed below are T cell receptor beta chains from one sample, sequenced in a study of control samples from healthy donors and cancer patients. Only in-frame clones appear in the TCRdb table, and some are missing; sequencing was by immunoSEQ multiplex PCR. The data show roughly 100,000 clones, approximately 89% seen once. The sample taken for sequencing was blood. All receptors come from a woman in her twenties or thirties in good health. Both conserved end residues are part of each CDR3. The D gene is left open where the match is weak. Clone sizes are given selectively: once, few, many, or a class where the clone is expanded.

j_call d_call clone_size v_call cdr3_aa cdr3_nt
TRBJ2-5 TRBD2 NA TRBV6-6 CASSDGTSGSETQYF TGTGCCAGCAGTGACGGGACTAGCGGGAGTGAGACCCAGTACTTC
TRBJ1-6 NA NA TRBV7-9 CASSPETLNSPLHF TGTGCCAGCAGCCCGGAGACTCTCAATTCACCCCTCCACTTT
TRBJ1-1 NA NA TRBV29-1 CSVDGPNTEAFF TGCAGCGTTGACGGGCCGAACACTGAAGCTTTCTTT
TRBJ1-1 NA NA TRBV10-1 CASRLSQGMNTEAFF TGCGCCAGTAGACTAAGCCAGGGGATGAACACTGAAGCTTTCTTT
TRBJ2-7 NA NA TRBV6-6 CASSTREDLTYEQYF TGTGCCAGCAGTACTAGGGAAGACCTTACCTACGAGCAGTACTTC
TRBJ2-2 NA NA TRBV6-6 CASSPLANTGELFF TGTGCCAGCAGCCCGCTCGCGAACACCGGGGAGCTGTTTTTT
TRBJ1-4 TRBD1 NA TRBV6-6 CASSYRTGGWGGLFF TGTGCCAGCAGTTACCGCACAGGGGGATGGGGGGGACTGTTTTTT
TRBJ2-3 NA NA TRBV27 CASSLSYRDGNTQYF TGTGCCAGCAGCCTCTCTTACAGGGACGGGAATACGCAGTATTTT
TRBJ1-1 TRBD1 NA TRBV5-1 CASSITTGAGTEAFF TGCGCCAGCAGCATAACGACAGGGGCGGGCACTGAAGCTTTCTTT
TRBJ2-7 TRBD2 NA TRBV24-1 CATTGTSSYEQYF TGTGCCACAACCGGGACTAGCAGCTACGAGCAGTACTTC
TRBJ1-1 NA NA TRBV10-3 CAISESTHGSPLHTEAFF TGTGCCATCAGTGAGTCCACCCACGGCTCCCCTCTGCACACTGAAGCTTTCTTT
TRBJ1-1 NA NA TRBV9 CASSVEGRGGTEAFF TGTGCCAGCAGCGTAGAGGGCAGGGGAGGCACTGAAGCTTTCTTT
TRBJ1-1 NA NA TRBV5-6 CASSFGQGHTEAFF TGTGCCAGCAGCTTCGGGCAGGGGCACACTGAAGCTTTCTTT
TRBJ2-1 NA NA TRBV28 CASSSLRGLSYNEQFF TGTGCCAGCAGTTCCCTCCGGGGGCTGTCCTACAATGAGCAGTTCTTC
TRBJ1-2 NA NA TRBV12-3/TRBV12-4 CASSSLMDGYTF TGTGCCAGCAGTTCCCTCATGGATGGCTACACCTTC
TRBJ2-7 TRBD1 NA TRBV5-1 CASTPGGTGAYEQYF TGCGCCAGCACCCCTGGGGGGACAGGGGCCTACGAGCAGTACTTC
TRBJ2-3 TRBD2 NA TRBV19 CASTEGTITDTQYF TGTGCCAGTACCGAGGGGACTATTACAGATACGCAGTATTTT
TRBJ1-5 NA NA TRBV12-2 CASRLRIQGKGGQPQHF TGTGCAAGTCGCTTGCGAATACAGGGGAAGGGAGGACAGCCCCAGCATTTT
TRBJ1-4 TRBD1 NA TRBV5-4 CASSDGTGIYEKLFF TGTGCCAGCAGCGATGGGACAGGGATTTATGAAAAACTGTTTTTT
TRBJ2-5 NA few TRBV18 CASLSTRQETQYF TGTGCCAGCCTTTCAACCCGCCAAGAGACCCAGTACTTC
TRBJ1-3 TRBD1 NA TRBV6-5 CASSRAGTGANTIYF TGTGCCAGCAGTCGTGCCGGGACAGGGGCAAACACCATATATTTT
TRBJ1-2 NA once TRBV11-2 CASSRRGVQDYGYTF TGTGCCAGCAGCAGGCGGGGGGTTCAGGACTATGGCTACACCTTC
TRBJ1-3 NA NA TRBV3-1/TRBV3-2 CASSQLRPLSSGNTIYF TGTGCCAGCAGCCAACTTAGGCCCTTGAGCTCTGGAAACACCATATATTTT
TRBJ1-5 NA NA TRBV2 CASSVSGSNQPQHF TGTGCCAGCAGTGTTTCGGGCAGCAATCAGCCCCAGCATTTT
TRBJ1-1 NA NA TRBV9 CASSVNIAGTEAFF TGTGCCAGCAGCGTGAATATCGCTGGCACTGAAGCTTTCTTT
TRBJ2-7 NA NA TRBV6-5 CASLGGDYSYEQYF TGTGCCAGCCTTGGGGGCGATTACTCCTACGAGCAGTACTTC
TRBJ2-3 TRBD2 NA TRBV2 CASSENPGLAGDTQYF TGTGCCAGCAGTGAAAACCCGGGACTAGCGGGCGATACGCAGTATTTT
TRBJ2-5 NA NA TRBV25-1 CASSPWGGGGETQYF TGTGCCAGCAGTCCTTGGGGAGGGGGAGGGGAGACCCAGTACTTC
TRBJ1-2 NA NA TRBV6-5 CASTAWDYGYTF TGTGCCAGCACGGCCTGGGACTATGGCTACACCTTC
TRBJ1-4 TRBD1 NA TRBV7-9 CASSSNRGSGEKLFF TGTGCCAGCAGCTCAAACAGGGGGTCGGGTGAAAAACTGTTTTTT
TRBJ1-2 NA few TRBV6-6 CASRELYGYTF TGTGCCAGCAGAGAGCTTTATGGCTACACCTTC
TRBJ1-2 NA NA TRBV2 CASSEAGQITYGYTF TGTGCCAGCAGTGAAGCCGGACAGATAACCTATGGCTACACCTTC
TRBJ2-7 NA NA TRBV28 CASSLPRHPYEQYF TGTGCCAGCAGTTTACCTAGGCATCCCTACGAGCAGTACTTC
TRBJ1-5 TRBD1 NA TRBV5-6 CASSFRDRGNQPQHF TGTGCCAGCAGCTTCCGGGACAGAGGCAATCAGCCCCAGCATTTT
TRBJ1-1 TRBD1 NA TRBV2 CASKGTELNTEAFF TGTGCCAGCAAGGGGACAGAGTTGAACACTGAAGCTTTCTTT
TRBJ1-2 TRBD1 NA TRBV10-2 CASTPGQGVYGYTF TGCGCCAGCACCCCGGGACAGGGGGTTTATGGCTACACCTTC
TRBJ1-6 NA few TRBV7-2 CASSSRRVVVSPLHF TGTGCCAGCAGCTCCCGCCGAGTGGTCGTCTCACCCCTCCACTTT
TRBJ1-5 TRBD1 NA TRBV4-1 CASSPDRVGGNQPQHF TGCGCCAGCAGCCCAGACAGGGTTGGGGGCAATCAGCCCCAGCATTTT
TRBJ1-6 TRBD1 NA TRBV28 CASSFLGTGMYSPLHF TGTGCCAGCAGTTTTCTGGGGACAGGGATGTATTCACCCCTCCACTTT
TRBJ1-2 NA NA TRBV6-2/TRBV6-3 CASSYSQANLYGYTF TGTGCCAGCAGTTACTCCCAGGCGAACCTCTATGGCTACACCTTC
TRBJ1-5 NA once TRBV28 CASSRGGFTDSNQPQHF TGTGCCAGCAGTCGCGGGGGGTTTACTGATAGCAATCAGCCCCAGCATTTT
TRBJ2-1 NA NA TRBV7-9 CASSLDRGPQFF TGTGCCAGCAGCTTAGATCGCGGACCTCAGTTCTTC
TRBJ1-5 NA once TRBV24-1 CATRGGGVHQPQHF TGTGCCACCAGGGGGGGTGGAGTTCATCAGCCCCAGCATTTT
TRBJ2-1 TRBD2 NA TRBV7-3 CASSLGGGARSEQFF TGTGCCAGCAGCTTAGGCGGGGGGGCACGAAGTGAGCAGTTCTTC
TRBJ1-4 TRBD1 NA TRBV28 CASSGQGGKLFF TGTGCCAGCAGTGGACAGGGGGGGAAACTGTTTTTT
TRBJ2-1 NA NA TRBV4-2 CASSQGPTYSYNEQFF TGTGCCAGCAGCCAAGGGCCTACCTACTCCTACAATGAGCAGTTCTTC
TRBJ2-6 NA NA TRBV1 CTSSRRTGANVLTF TGCACCAGCAGCCGCCGGACGGGGGCCAACGTCCTGACTTTC
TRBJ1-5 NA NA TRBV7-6 CASSPEQGLNQPQHF TGTGCCAGCAGCCCCGAGCAGGGACTAAATCAGCCCCAGCATTTT
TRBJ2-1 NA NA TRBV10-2 CASSESGGPPHEQFF TGCGCCAGCAGTGAGTCTGGGGGGCCCCCCCATGAGCAGTTCTTC
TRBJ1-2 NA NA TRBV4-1 CASSQDNPVPYGYTF TGCGCCAGCAGCCAAGATAATCCGGTGCCCTATGGCTACACCTTC
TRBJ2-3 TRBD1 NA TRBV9 CASSAWTGHRTDTQYF TGTGCCAGCAGCGCCTGGACAGGCCACCGCACAGATACGCAGTATTTT
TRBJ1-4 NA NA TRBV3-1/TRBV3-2 CASSPGREGLFF TGTGCCAGCAGCCCGGGACGGGAGGGGCTGTTTTTT
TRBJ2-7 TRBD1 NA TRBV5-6 CASSRDRGFTYEQYF TGTGCCAGCAGCCGAGACAGGGGCTTTACCTACGAGCAGTACTTC
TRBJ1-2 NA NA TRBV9 CASSVGDTFTSYGYTF TGTGCCAGCAGCGTAGGGGATACCTTTACCTCCTATGGCTACACCTTC